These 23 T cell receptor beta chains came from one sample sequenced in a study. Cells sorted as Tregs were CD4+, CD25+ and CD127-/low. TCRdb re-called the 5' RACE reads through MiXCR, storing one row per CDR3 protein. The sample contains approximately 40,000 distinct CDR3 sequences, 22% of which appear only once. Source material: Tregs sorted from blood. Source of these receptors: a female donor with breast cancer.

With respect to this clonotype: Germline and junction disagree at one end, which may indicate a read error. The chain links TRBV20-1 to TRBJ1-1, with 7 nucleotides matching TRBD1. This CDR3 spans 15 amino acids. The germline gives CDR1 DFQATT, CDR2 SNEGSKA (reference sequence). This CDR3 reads CGARRREGALTEAFF. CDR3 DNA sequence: TGCGGTGCTAGGCGGCGCGAGGGGGCATTGACTGAAGCTTTCTTT.

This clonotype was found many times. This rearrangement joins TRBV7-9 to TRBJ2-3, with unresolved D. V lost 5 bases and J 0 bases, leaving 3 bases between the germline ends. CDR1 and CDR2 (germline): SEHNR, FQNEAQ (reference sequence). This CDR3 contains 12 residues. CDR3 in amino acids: CASSTSTDTQYF. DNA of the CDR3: TGTGCCAGCAGCACCAGCACAGATACGCAGTATTTT.

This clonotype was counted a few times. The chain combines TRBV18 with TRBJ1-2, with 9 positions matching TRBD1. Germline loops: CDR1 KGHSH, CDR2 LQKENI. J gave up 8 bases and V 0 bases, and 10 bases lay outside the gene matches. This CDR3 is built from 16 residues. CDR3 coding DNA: TGTGCCAGCTCACCACCGGGGACAGGGACGGCTCGGGGCTACACCTTC. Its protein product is CASSPPGTGTARGYTF.

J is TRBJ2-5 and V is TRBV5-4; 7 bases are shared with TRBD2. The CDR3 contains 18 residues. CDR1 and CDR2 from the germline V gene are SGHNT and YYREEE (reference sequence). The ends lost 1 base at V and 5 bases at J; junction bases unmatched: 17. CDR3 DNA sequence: TGTGCCAGCAGCTTGCCTGCTATGCCGGTTGGGACTATCGAGACCCAGTACTTC. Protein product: CASSLPAMPVGTIETQYF.

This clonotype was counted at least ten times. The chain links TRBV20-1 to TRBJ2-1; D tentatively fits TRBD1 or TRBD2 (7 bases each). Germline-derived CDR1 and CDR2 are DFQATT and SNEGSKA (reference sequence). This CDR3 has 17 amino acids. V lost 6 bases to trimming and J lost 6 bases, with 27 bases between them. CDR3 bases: TGCAGTGCCGCAGGGGGTTGGGGCGGGAGTGGATCCAATGAGCAGTTCTTC. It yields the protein CSAAGGWGGSGSNEQFF.

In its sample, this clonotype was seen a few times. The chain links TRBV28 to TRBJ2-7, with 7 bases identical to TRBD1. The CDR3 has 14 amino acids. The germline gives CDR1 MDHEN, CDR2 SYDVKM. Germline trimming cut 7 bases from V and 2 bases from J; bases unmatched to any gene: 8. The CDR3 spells CASTGRDSTYEQYF. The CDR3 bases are TGTGCCAGCACCGGAAGGGACAGCACCTACGAGCAGTACTTC.

The CDR3 region is CASSSPSAGGTDTQYF. The CDR3 coding sequence is TGTGCCAGCAGTTCCCCCAGCGCGGGAGGGACAGATACGCAGTATTTT. The chain joins TRBV27 to TRBJ2-3; 9 bases map to TRBD2. V dropped 4 bases and J dropped 3; count of bases not matched to a gene: 8. CDR3 length equals 16 residues. Germline-derived CDR1 and CDR2 are MNHEY and SMNVEV (reference sequence).

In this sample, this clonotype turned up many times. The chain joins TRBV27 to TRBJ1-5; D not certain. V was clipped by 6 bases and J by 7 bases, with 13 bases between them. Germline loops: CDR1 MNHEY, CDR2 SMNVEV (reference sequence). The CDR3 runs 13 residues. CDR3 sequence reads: CASSPTLGQPQHF. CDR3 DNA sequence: TGTGCCAGCAGCCCGACCCTAGGGCAGCCCCAGCATTTT.

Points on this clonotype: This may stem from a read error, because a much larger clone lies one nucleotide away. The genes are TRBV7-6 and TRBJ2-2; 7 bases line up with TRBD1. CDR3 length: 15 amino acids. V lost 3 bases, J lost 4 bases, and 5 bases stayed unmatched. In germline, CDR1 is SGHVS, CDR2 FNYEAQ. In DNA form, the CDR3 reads TGTGCCAGCAGCTTTCCACAGGGGTGCACCGGGGAGCTGTTTTTT. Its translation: CASSFPQGCTGELFF.

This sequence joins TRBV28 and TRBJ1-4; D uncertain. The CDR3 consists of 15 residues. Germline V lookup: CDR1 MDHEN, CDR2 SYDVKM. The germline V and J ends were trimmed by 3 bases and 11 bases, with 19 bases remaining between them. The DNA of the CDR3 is TGTGCCAGCAGTTTTGTGAGTGCCGGCCGTATCAAACTGTTTTTT. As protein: CASSFVSAGRIKLFF. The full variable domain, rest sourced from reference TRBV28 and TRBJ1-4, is DVKVTQSSRYLVKRTGEKVFLECVQDMDHENMFWYRQDPGLGLRLIYFSYDVKMKEKGDIPEGYSVSREKKERFSLILESASTNQTSMYLCASSFVSAGRIKLFFGSGTQLSVL.

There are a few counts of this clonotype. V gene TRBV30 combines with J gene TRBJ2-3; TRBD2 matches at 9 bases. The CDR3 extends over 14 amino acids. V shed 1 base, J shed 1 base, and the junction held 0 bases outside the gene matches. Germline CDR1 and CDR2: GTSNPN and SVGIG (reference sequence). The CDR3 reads CAWSGTSGTDTQYF. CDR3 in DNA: TGTGCCTGGAGTGGGACTAGCGGCACAGATACGCAGTATTTT. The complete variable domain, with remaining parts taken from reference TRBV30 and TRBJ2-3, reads SQTIHQWPATLVQPVGSPLSLECTVEGTSNPNLYWYRQAAGRGLQLLFYSVGIGQISSEVPQNLSASRPQDRQFILSSKKLLLSDSGFYLCAWSGTSGTDTQYFGPGTRLTVL.

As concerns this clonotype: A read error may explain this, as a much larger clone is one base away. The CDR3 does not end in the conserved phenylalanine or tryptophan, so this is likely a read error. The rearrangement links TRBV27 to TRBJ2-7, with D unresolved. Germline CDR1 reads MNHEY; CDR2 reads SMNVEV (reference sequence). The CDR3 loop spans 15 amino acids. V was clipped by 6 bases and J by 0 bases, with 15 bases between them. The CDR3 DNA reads TGTGCCAGCAGATGGGGTGGGCAGGCCTCCTACGAGCAGTACTCC. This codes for CASRWGGQASYEQYS.

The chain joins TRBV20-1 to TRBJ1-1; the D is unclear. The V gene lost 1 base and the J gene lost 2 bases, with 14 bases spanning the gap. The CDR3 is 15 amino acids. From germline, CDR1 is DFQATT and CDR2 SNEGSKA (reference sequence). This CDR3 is CSARANWGGNTEAFF. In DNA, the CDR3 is TGCAGTGCTAGAGCTAATTGGGGAGGAAACACTGAAGCTTTCTTT.

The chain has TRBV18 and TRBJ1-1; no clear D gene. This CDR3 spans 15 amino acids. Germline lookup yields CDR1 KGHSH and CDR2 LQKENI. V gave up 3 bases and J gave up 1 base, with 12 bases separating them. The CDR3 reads CASSPVVEGNTEAFF. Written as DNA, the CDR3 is TGTGCCAGCTCACCGGTGGTCGAGGGGAACACTGAAGCTTTCTTT.

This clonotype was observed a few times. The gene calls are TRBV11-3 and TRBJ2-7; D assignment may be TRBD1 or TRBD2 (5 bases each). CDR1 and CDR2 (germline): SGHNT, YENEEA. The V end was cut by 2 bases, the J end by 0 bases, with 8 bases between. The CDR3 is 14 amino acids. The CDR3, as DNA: TGTGCCAGCAGCTTATCAGGGAGCTCCTACGAGCAGTACTTC. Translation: CASSLSGSSYEQYF. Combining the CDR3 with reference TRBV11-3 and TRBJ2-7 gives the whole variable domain EAGVVQSPRYKIIEKKQPVAFWCNPISGHNTLYWYLQNLGQGPELLIRYENEEAVDDSQLPKDRFSAERLKGVDSTLKIQPAELGDSAVYLCASSLSGSSYEQYFGPGTRLTVT.

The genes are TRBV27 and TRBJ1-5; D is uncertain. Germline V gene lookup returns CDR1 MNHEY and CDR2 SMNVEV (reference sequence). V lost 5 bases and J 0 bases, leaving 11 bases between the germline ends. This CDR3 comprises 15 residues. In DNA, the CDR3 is TGTGCCAGCAGTCCTGACGCTTATAGCAATCAGCCCCAGCATTTT. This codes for CASSPDAYSNQPQHF.

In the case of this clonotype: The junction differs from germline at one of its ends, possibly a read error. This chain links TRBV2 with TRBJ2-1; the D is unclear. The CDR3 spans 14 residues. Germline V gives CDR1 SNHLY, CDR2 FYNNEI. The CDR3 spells CASSELSSYNGQFF. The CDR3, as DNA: TGTGCCAGCAGTGAGCTGAGCTCCTACAATGGGCAGTTCTTC.

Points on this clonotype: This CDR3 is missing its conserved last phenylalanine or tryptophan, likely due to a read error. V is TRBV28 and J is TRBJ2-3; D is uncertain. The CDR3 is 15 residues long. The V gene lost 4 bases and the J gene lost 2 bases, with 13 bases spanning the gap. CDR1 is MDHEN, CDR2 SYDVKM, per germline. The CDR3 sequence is CASSSRTEHTDTQYS. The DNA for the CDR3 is TGTGCCAGCAGTTCCAGGACCGAGCACACAGATACGCAGTATTCT.

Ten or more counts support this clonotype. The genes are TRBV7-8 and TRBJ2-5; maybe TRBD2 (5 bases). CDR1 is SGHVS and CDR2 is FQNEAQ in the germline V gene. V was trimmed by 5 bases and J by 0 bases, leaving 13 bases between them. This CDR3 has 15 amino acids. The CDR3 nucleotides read TGTGCCAGCAGCCTTTCAGCGGTGTACCAAGAGACCCAGTACTTC. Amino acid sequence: CASSLSAVYQETQYF.

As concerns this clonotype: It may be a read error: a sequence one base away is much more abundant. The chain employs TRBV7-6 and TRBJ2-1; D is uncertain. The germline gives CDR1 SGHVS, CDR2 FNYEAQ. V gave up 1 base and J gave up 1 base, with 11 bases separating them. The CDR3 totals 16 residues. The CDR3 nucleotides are TGTGCCAGCAGCTTAGAGCCGTGTCCTTCCTACAATGAGCAGTTCTTC. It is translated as CASSLEPCPSYNEQFF.

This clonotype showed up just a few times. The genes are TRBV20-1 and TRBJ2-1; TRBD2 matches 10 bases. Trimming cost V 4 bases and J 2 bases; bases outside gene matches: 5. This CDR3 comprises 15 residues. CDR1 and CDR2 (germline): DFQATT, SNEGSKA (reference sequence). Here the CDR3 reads CSAIRGTSAYNEQFF. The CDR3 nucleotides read TGCAGTGCTATAAGGGGGACTAGCGCCTACAATGAGCAGTTCTTC.

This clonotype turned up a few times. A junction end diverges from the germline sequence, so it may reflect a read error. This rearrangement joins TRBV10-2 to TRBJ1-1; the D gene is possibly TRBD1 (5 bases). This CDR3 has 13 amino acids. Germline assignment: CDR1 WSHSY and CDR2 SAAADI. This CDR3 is CAGSERGVAEAFF. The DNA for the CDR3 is TGCGCCGGCAGTGAGAGGGGCGTAGCTGAAGCTTTCTTT.

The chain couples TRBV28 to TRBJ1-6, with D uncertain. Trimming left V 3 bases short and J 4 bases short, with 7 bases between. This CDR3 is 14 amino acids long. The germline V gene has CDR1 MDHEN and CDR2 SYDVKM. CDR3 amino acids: CASSFWGYNSPLHF. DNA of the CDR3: TGTGCCAGCAGTTTTTGGGGTTATAATTCACCCCTCCACTTT.